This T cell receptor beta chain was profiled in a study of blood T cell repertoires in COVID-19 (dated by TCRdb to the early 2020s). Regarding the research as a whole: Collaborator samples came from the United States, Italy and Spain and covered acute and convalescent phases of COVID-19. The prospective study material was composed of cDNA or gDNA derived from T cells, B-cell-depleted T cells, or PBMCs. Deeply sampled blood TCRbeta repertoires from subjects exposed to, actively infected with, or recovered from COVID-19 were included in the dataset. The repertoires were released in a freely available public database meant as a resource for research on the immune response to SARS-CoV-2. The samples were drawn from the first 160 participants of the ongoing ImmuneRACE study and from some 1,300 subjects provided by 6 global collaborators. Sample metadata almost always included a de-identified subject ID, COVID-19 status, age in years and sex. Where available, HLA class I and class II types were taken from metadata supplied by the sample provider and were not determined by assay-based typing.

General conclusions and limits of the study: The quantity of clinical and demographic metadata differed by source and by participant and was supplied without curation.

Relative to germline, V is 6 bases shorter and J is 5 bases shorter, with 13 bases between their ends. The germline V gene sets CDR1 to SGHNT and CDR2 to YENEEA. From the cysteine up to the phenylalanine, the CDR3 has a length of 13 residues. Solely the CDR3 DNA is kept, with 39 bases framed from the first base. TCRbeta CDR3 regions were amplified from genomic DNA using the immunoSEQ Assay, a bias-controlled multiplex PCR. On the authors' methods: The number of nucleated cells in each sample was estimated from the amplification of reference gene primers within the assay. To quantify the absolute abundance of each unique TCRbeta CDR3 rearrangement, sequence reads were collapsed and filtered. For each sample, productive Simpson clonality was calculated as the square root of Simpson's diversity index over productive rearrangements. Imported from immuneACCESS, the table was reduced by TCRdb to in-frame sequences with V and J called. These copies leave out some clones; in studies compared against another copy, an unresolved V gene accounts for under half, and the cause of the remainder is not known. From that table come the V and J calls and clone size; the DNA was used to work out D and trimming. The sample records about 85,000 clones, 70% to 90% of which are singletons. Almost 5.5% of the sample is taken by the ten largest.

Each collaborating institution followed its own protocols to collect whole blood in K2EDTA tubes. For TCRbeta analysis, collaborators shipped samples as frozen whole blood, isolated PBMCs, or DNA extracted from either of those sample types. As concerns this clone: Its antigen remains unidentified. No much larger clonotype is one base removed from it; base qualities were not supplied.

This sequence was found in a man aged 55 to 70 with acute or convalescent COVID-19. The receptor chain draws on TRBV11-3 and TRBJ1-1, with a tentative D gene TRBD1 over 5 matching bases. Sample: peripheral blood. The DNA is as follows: TGTGCCAGCAGTACAGCGGGGGAGACTGAAGCTTTCTTT. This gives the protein CASSTAGETEAFF. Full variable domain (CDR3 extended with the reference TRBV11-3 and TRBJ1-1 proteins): EAGVVQSPRYKIIEKKQPVAFWCNPISGHNTLYWYLQNLGQGPELLIRYENEEAVDDSQLPKDRFSAERLKGVDSTLKIQPAELGDSAVYLCASSTAGETEAFFGQGTRLTVV.